This paragraph covers one TCR beta chain sequence. What it binds is unknown. The assay was run at deep level. The protocol was immunoSEQ multiplex PCR, while the TCRdb copy is restricted to in-frame clones and leaves out a portion. The sample includes about 500,000 clones, more than 70% of them seen just once. Recent acute infections and vaccinations were absent in the healthy HIV-negative adult donors. Approximately 90 million PBMCs were counted before genomic DNA extraction. This sample stems from a study of shared clonotypes between healthy human individuals. Whole-study findings and limits: Among donors, clonotype sharing was expected to be affected by sequencing depth.

V dropped 6 bases and J dropped 0 bases, with 15 bases sitting between them. Germline V gene sequence: CDR1 KGHSH, CDR2 LQKENI. The CDR3 totals 16 residues. This chain connects TRBV18 to TRBJ2-1; the D gene could be TRBD1 or TRBD2 (5 bases each). The sample was PBMCs. The clonotype comes from a woman in her thirties or forties in good health. Some clones in this sample may be carry-over from other donors' samples. CDR3 amino acids: CASSPLGTGSYNEQFF. As DNA, the CDR3 is TGTGCCAGCTCTCCTCTAGGGACCGGCTCCTACAATGAGCAGTTCTTC. Complete variable domain (other parts from reference TRBV18 and TRBJ2-1): NAGVMQNPRHLVRRRGQEARLRCSPMKGHSHVYWYRQLPEEGLKFMVYLQKENIIDESGMPKERFSAEFPKEGPSILRIQQVVRGDSAAYFCASSPLGTGSYNEQFFGPGTRLTVL.